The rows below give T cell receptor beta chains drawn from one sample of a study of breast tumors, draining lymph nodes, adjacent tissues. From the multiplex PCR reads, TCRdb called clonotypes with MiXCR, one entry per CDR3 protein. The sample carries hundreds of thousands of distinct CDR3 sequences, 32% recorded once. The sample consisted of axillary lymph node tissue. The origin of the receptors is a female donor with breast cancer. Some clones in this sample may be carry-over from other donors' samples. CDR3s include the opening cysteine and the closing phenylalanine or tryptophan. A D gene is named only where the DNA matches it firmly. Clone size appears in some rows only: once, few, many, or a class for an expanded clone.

CDR3 protein: CASILGPYEQYF; CDR3 DNA: TGTGCCAGCATATTAGGCCCCTACGAGCAGTACTTC; J gene: TRBJ2-7; V gene: TRBV7-3; D gene: .; clone size: many
CDR3 protein: CATSRDPPGLGGRDQETQYF; CDR3 DNA: TGTGCCACCAGCAGAGACCCCCCGGGGCTCGGGGGCCGTGACCAAGAGACCCAGTACTTC; J gene: TRBJ2-5; V gene: TRBV15; D gene: .; clone size: .
CDR3 protein: CASSPSNWGEQYF; CDR3 DNA: TGTGCCAGCAGTCCGTCTAACTGGGGCGAGCAGTACTTC; J gene: TRBJ2-7; V gene: TRBV27; D gene: .; clone size: many
CDR3 protein: CASSLVSGRDRRQETQYF; CDR3 DNA: TGTGCCAGCAGCTTGGTTAGCGGGAGGGACAGGCGCCAAGAGACCCAGTACTTC; J gene: TRBJ2-5; V gene: TRBV7-9; D gene: TRBD2; clone size: once
CDR3 protein: CASSDRQSTDTQYF; CDR3 DNA: TGTGCCAGCAGTGATAGACAAAGCACAGATACGCAGTATTTT; J gene: TRBJ2-3; V gene: TRBV2; D gene: .; clone size: .
CDR3 protein: CASSRVGRQGSVETQYF; CDR3 DNA: TGTGCCAGTAGTAGGGTTGGGCGGCAGGGGAGCGTGGAGACCCAGTACTTC; J gene: TRBJ2-5; V gene: TRBV19; D gene: .; clone size: many
CDR3 protein: CASSASNQPQHF; CDR3 DNA: TGTGCCAGCAGTGCGAGCAATCAGCCCCAGCATTTT; J gene: TRBJ1-5; V gene: TRBV12-3/TRBV12-4; D gene: .; clone size: many
CDR3 protein: CATSRDDGGMINEQFF; CDR3 DNA: TGTGCCACCAGCAGAGACGATGGGGGAATGATAAATGAGCAGTTCTTC; J gene: TRBJ2-1; V gene: TRBV15; D gene: .; clone size: .
CDR3 protein: CASSDGFGDTQYF; CDR3 DNA: TGTGCCAGCAGTGATGGGTTCGGCGATACGCAGTATTTT; J gene: TRBJ2-3; V gene: TRBV2; D gene: .; clone size: many
CDR3 protein: CGVRSGTSIRGAGEQYF; CDR3 DNA: TGCGGTGTTAGATCCGGGACTAGCATTCGCGGCGCGGGGGAGCAGTACTTC; J gene: TRBJ2-7; V gene: TRBV20-1; D gene: TRBD2; clone size: .
CDR3 protein: CASRRGDGGYGYTF; CDR3 DNA: TGTGCCAGCAGGCGAGGGGATGGAGGCTATGGCTACACCTTC; J gene: TRBJ1-2; V gene: TRBV7-2; D gene: .; clone size: many
CDR3 protein: CASSSRISTDTQYF; CDR3 DNA: TGTGCCAGCAGTTCGCGGATCAGCACAGATACGCAGTATTTT; J gene: TRBJ2-3; V gene: TRBV6-6; D gene: .; clone size: many
CDR3 protein: CASSSSGRPSYEQYF; CDR3 DNA: TGTGCCAGCAGTTCATCCGGGAGGCCCTCCTACGAGCAGTACTTC; J gene: TRBJ2-7; V gene: TRBV28; D gene: TRBD2; clone size: many
CDR3 protein: CASTRGTSSYNEQFF; CDR3 DNA: TGTGCCAGCACTCGCGGGACTAGCTCCTACAATGAGCAGTTCTTC; J gene: TRBJ2-1; V gene: TRBV6-1; D gene: TRBD2; clone size: few
CDR3 protein: CASSTPGVNTGELFF; CDR3 DNA: TGTGCCAGCAGCACACCAGGGGTTAACACCGGGGAGCTGTTTTTT; J gene: TRBJ2-2; V gene: TRBV3-1; D gene: .; clone size: many
CDR3 protein: CASSPSPNGNTIYF; CDR3 DNA: TGTGCCAGCAGCCCTAGCCCGAACGGAAACACCATATATTTT; J gene: TRBJ1-3; V gene: TRBV11-3; D gene: .; clone size: many
CDR3 protein: CASSLGGSDREQYF; CDR3 DNA: TGTGCCAGCAGCTTAGGGGGCTCAGATAGGGAGCAGTACTTC; J gene: TRBJ2-7; V gene: TRBV7-2; D gene: .; clone size: .
CDR3 protein: CASSQTPGEPLHF; CDR3 DNA: TGTGCCAGCAGTCAGACCCCAGGGGAGCCCCTCCACTTT; J gene: TRBJ1-6; V gene: TRBV7-6; D gene: .; clone size: .
CDR3 protein: CASSPGTRFGEQYF; CDR3 DNA: TGCGCCAGCAGTCCCGGGACTAGGTTTGGCGAGCAGTACTTC; J gene: TRBJ2-7; V gene: TRBV5-1; D gene: TRBD2; clone size: many
CDR3 protein: CSAIRDRMGPNQETQYF; CDR3 DNA: TGCAGTGCTATTCGAGATCGAATGGGACCGAACCAAGAGACCCAGTACTTC; J gene: TRBJ2-5; V gene: TRBV20-1; D gene: .; clone size: many
CDR3 protein: CASSSSRSYNSPLHF; CDR3 DNA: TGTGCCAGTAGTTCGAGCAGGTCGTATAATTCACCCCTCCACTTT; J gene: TRBJ1-6; V gene: TRBV19; D gene: .; clone size: many
CDR3 protein: CASRDQGRTNEKLFF; CDR3 DNA: TGTGCCAGCAGGGACCAGGGGCGGACTAATGAAAAACTGTTTTTT; J gene: TRBJ1-4; V gene: TRBV6-6; D gene: .; clone size: many
CDR3 protein: CSGARGETQSF; CDR3 DNA: TGCAGTGGTGCGAGAGGGGAGACCCAGTCCTTC; J gene: TRBJ2-5; V gene: TRBV20-1; D gene: .; clone size: many
CDR3 protein: CASSARGRETQYF; CDR3 DNA: TGTGCCAGCAGCGCCAGGGGGAGAGAGACCCAGTACTTC; J gene: TRBJ2-5; V gene: TRBV9; D gene: TRBD1; clone size: .
CDR3 protein: CASSWGADNSPLHF; CDR3 DNA: TGTGCCAGCAGTTGGGGGGCGGATAATTCACCCCTCCACTTT; J gene: TRBJ1-6; V gene: TRBV5-6; D gene: .; clone size: .
CDR3 protein: CASSFAYSTDTQYF; CDR3 DNA: TGTGCCAGCAGCTTTGCCTACAGCACAGATACGCAGTATTTT; J gene: TRBJ2-3; V gene: TRBV9; D gene: .; clone size: .
CDR3 protein: CASSLTGHTDTQYF; CDR3 DNA: TGTGCCAGCAGCTTGACAGGACACACAGATACGCAGTATTTT; J gene: TRBJ2-3; V gene: TRBV5-8; D gene: .; clone size: many
CDR3 protein: CASSFGRGRNNEQYF; CDR3 DNA: TGTGCCAGCAGCTTTGGCAGGGGGCGAAACAATGAGCAGTATTTT; J gene: TRBJ2-3; V gene: TRBV7-9; D gene: TRBD1; clone size: .
CDR3 protein: CASSKGLAQETQYF; CDR3 DNA: TGTGCCAGCAGTAAGGGACTAGCCCAAGAGACCCAGTACTTC; J gene: TRBJ2-5; V gene: TRBV6-5; D gene: TRBD2; clone size: many
CDR3 protein: CASSVASGGANEQFF; CDR3 DNA: TGTGCCAGCAGCGTAGCAAGCGGAGGAGCTAATGAGCAGTTCTTC; J gene: TRBJ2-1; V gene: TRBV9; D gene: .; clone size: many
CDR3 protein: CASSFDLRADTQYF; CDR3 DNA: TGTGCCAGCAGCTTCGATCTGAGGGCAGATACGCAGTATTTT; J gene: TRBJ2-3; V gene: TRBV5-4; D gene: .; clone size: many
CDR3 protein: CASSGGLQGSRGVQETQYF; CDR3 DNA: TGTGCCAGCAGCGGGGGACTGCAGGGTTCTCGGGGTGTTCAAGAGACCCAGTACTTC; J gene: TRBJ2-5; V gene: TRBV5-6; D gene: .; clone size: .
CDR3 protein: CSVIANRRRAAQYF; CDR3 DNA: TGCAGTGTTATAGCGAATCGGAGGAGAGCGGCCCAGTACTTC; J gene: TRBJ2-5; V gene: TRBV20-1; D gene: .; clone size: few
CDR3 protein: CASSRRLAGGETQYF; CDR3 DNA: TGCGCCAGCAGCCGACGACTAGCGGGAGGTGAGACCCAGTACTTC; J gene: TRBJ2-5; V gene: TRBV5-1; D gene: TRBD2; clone size: many
CDR3 protein: CASSLVGSYGYTF; CDR3 DNA: TGTGCCAGCAGCTTAGTGGGTTCCTATGGCTACACCTTC; J gene: TRBJ1-2; V gene: TRBV7-9; D gene: .; clone size: many
CDR3 protein: CASSTVGGRGGGQYF; CDR3 DNA: TGTGCCAGTAGTACCGTTGGCGGGAGGGGTGGAGGGCAGTACTTC; J gene: TRBJ2-7; V gene: TRBV19; D gene: TRBD2; clone size: many
CDR3 protein: CASSDSSGREETQYF; CDR3 DNA: TGTGCCAGCAGTGATTCGAGCGGGAGGGAAGAGACCCAGTACTTC; J gene: TRBJ2-5; V gene: TRBV2; D gene: TRBD2; clone size: many
CDR3 protein: CASSQQAGPITNTQYF; CDR3 DNA: TGTGCCAGTAGTCAACAGGCGGGGCCTATAACTAATACGCAGTATTTT; J gene: TRBJ2-3; V gene: TRBV19; D gene: .; clone size: .
CDR3 protein: CASSRTGTYSYEQYF; CDR3 DNA: TGTGCCAGTAGTCGGACAGGGACTTACTCCTACGAGCAGTACTTC; J gene: TRBJ2-7; V gene: TRBV19; D gene: TRBD1; clone size: .
CDR3 protein: CAWRPGELFF; CDR3 DNA: TGTGCCTGGAGGCCAGGGGAGCTGTTTTTT; J gene: TRBJ2-2; V gene: TRBV30; D gene: .; clone size: .
CDR3 protein: CASKRTGVREQYF; CDR3 DNA: TGTGCCAGCAAGCGGACAGGGGTGAGAGAGCAGTACTTC; J gene: TRBJ2-7; V gene: TRBV6-1; D gene: TRBD1; clone size: many
CDR3 protein: CAGRTSEAFAYGSSYEQYF; CDR3 DNA: TGTGCCGGCAGGACAAGTGAGGCTTTTGCCTACGGGAGCTCCTACGAGCAGTACTTC; J gene: TRBJ2-7; V gene: TRBV2; D gene: .; clone size: .
CDR3 protein: CSAPAMYEKLFF; CDR3 DNA: TGCAGTGCCCCGGCGATGTATGAAAAACTGTTTTTT; J gene: TRBJ1-4; V gene: TRBV20-1; D gene: .; clone size: .
CDR3 protein: CGSSQRVGREGRNQQFF; CDR3 DNA: TGTGGCAGCAGCCAAAGAGTCGGTCGGGAGGGCCGTAATCAGCAGTTCTTC; J gene: TRBJ2-1; V gene: TRBV7-9; D gene: TRBD2; clone size: .
CDR3 protein: CASSLEGGEETQYF; CDR3 DNA: TGTGCCAGCAGCTTGGAGGGCGGGGAAGAGACCCAGTACTTC; J gene: TRBJ2-5; V gene: TRBV5-6; D gene: .; clone size: many
CDR3 protein: CASSTPTSGVTDTQYF; CDR3 DNA: TGTGCCAGTAGTACCCCGACTAGCGGGGTCACAGATACGCAGTATTTT; J gene: TRBJ2-3; V gene: TRBV19; D gene: TRBD2; clone size: .
CDR3 protein: CASSLTLTGGNQPQHF; CDR3 DNA: TGTGCCAGCAGCTTAACCCTTACAGGGGGCAATCAGCCCCAGCATTTT; J gene: TRBJ1-5; V gene: TRBV5-6; D gene: TRBD1; clone size: many
CDR3 protein: CASSLDMTSGTSYNEQFF; CDR3 DNA: TGTGCCAGCAGCTTAGATATGACTAGCGGGACCTCCTACAATGAGCAGTTCTTC; J gene: TRBJ2-1; V gene: TRBV7-9; D gene: TRBD2; clone size: once
CDR3 protein: CASRPGLSFSYNEQFF; CDR3 DNA: TGTGCCAGCAGGCCGGGTCTCAGCTTCTCCTACAATGAGCAGTTCTTC; J gene: TRBJ2-1; V gene: TRBV5-5; D gene: .; clone size: many
CDR3 protein: CASSLNVFTGELFF; CDR3 DNA: TGTGCCAGCAGCTTAAATGTGTTCACCGGGGAGCTGTTTTTT; J gene: TRBJ2-2; V gene: TRBV7-2; D gene: .; clone size: many
CDR3 protein: CASSEQGTPNSYGYTF; CDR3 DNA: TGTGCCAGCAGTGAGCAAGGGACTCCGAACTCTTATGGCTACACCTTC; J gene: TRBJ1-2; V gene: TRBV6-1; D gene: .; clone size: many
CDR3 protein: CASTGTGGNTIYF; CDR3 DNA: TGTGCCAGCACCGGGACAGGTGGAAACACCATATATTTT; J gene: TRBJ1-3; V gene: TRBV12-3/TRBV12-4; D gene: TRBD1; clone size: many
CDR3 protein: CASSSSGGPGEQFF; CDR3 DNA: TGTGCCAGCAGTAGCTCGGGAGGGCCCGGTGAGCAGTTCTTC; J gene: TRBJ2-1; V gene: TRBV12-3/TRBV12-4; D gene: TRBD2; clone size: few
CDR3 protein: CASIGTYNEQFF; CDR3 DNA: TGTGCCAGCATCGGCACCTACAATGAGCAGTTCTTC; J gene: TRBJ2-1; V gene: TRBV28; D gene: .; clone size: many
CDR3 protein: CASSLVSAYSNQPQHF; CDR3 DNA: TGTGCCAGCAGCTTAGTCTCAGCATATAGCAATCAGCCCCAGCATTTT; J gene: TRBJ1-5; V gene: TRBV11-2; D gene: .; clone size: many
CDR3 protein: CASSYSTVNEQFF; CDR3 DNA: TGTGCCAGCAGTTACTCGACGGTCAATGAGCAGTTCTTC; J gene: TRBJ2-1; V gene: TRBV6-5; D gene: .; clone size: many
CDR3 protein: CATSEAFGASTDTQYF; CDR3 DNA: TGTGCCACCAGTGAGGCCTTCGGTGCTAGCACAGATACGCAGTATTTT; J gene: TRBJ2-3; V gene: TRBV24-1; D gene: .; clone size: many
CDR3 protein: CATRGDRGGRETQYF; CDR3 DNA: TGTGCCACCAGAGGCGACAGGGGCGGCCGGGAGACCCAGTACTTC; J gene: TRBJ2-5; V gene: TRBV15; D gene: TRBD1; clone size: .
CDR3 protein: CSARTGPRETQYF; CDR3 DNA: TGCAGTGCTCGGACAGGGCCCCGGGAGACCCAGTACTTC; J gene: TRBJ2-5; V gene: TRBV20-1; D gene: TRBD1; clone size: many